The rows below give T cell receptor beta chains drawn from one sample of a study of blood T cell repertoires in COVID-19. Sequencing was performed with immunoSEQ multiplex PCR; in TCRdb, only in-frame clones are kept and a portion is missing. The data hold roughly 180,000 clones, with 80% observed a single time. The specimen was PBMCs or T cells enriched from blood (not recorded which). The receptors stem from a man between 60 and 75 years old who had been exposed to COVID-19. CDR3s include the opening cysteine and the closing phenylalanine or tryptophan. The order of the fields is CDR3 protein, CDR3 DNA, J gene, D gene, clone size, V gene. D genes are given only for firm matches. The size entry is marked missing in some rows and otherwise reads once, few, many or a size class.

CASSLVSVGRGRLRYGYTF | TGTGCCAGCAGCTTAGTTTCGGTTGGCAGGGGGCGCCTTCGGTATGGCTACACCTTC | TRBJ1-2 | TRBD1 | NA | TRBV7-2
CASSPPSTGNTEAFF | TGTGCCAGCTCACCCCCTTCTACAGGGAACACTGAAGCTTTCTTT | TRBJ1-1 | NA | NA | TRBV18
CASSLGRQETQYF | TGTGCCAGCAGCTTAGGGAGGCAAGAGACCCAGTACTTC | TRBJ2-5 | NA | NA | TRBV11-3
CASSTDRALGTQYF | TGTGCCAGCAGTACAGACAGGGCCCTCGGGACCCAGTACTTC | TRBJ2-5 | TRBD1 | NA | TRBV28
CAVKAIPVVATEAFF | TGTGCCGTCAAAGCGATACCGGTTGTGGCCACTGAAGCTTTCTTT | TRBJ1-1 | NA | many | TRBV10-3
CASSLAGVGNTIYF | TGCGCCAGCAGCTTGGCAGGGGTCGGAAACACCATATATTTT | TRBJ1-3 | NA | NA | TRBV5-1
CASSVDSAYEQYF | TGTGCCAGCAGCGTGGATAGCGCCTACGAGCAGTACTTC | TRBJ2-7 | NA | NA | TRBV9
CAWSVGGWGGEAFF | TGTGCCTGGAGTGTAGGGGGCTGGGGCGGTGAAGCTTTCTTT | TRBJ1-1 | TRBD1 | NA | TRBV30
CASSLQGPSYNEQFF | TGCGCCAGCAGCTTACAGGGCCCCTCCTACAATGAGCAGTTCTTC | TRBJ2-1 | NA | NA | TRBV5-1
CASRQDRSSYNEQFF | TGTGCCAGTAGGCAGGACAGAAGCTCCTACAATGAGCAGTTCTTC | TRBJ2-1 | NA | few | TRBV19
CASSLDGAGGLHQETQYF | TGTGCCAGCAGCTTAGATGGCGCGGGAGGGCTCCATCAAGAGACCCAGTACTTC | TRBJ2-5 | TRBD2 | NA | TRBV11-2
CASSQVVGGEQYF | TGCGCCAGCAGCCAAGTTGTGGGAGGCGAGCAGTACTTC | TRBJ2-7 | NA | NA | TRBV4-3
CASSLGQGRGYTF | TGTGCCAGCAGCCTCGGACAGGGTCGAGGCTACACCTTC | TRBJ1-2 | TRBD1 | NA | TRBV5-6
CASSSRSGTQYF | TGTGCCAGCAGCTCCAGGTCCGGGACCCAGTACTTC | TRBJ2-5 | NA | NA | TRBV11-2
CASLAGVDTQYF | TGTGCCTCACTAGCGGGAGTTGATACGCAGTATTTT | TRBJ2-3 | TRBD2 | NA | TRBV28
CATSGEIANYGYTF | TGTGCCACCAGCGGAGAAATAGCTAACTATGGCTACACCTTC | TRBJ1-2 | NA | NA | TRBV15
CASRRQLAGGAWIDLYEQYF | TGTGCCAGCAGACGACAATTAGCGGGAGGGGCCTGGATAGATCTCTACGAGCAGTACTTC | TRBJ2-7 | TRBD2 | NA | TRBV27